This entry concerns a single T cell receptor (beta chain). The CDR3 is 13 residues long. Clones were sequenced by immunoSEQ multiplex PCR, and TCRdb holds only the in-frame ones, with some missing. The sample contains tens of thousands of clones, approximately 84% of which appear only once. The donors were in the approximately 120-subject validation cohort; that cohort was separate from the approximately 700-subject first cohort. This record belongs to a study of cytomegalovirus exposure and HLA in healthy donors. The chain is built from TRBV21-1 and TRBJ1-4; whether TRBD1, the table's D call, matches the DNA was not checked. TRBV21-1 is designated a pseudogene. This TCR came from a young woman in good health and CMV-seropositive. The sequencing sample was made of PBMCs. The CDR3 DNA reads as TGTGCCAGCAGCAACAGGGCTGGTGAAAAACTGTTTTTT. Encoded protein: CASSNRAGEKLFF.